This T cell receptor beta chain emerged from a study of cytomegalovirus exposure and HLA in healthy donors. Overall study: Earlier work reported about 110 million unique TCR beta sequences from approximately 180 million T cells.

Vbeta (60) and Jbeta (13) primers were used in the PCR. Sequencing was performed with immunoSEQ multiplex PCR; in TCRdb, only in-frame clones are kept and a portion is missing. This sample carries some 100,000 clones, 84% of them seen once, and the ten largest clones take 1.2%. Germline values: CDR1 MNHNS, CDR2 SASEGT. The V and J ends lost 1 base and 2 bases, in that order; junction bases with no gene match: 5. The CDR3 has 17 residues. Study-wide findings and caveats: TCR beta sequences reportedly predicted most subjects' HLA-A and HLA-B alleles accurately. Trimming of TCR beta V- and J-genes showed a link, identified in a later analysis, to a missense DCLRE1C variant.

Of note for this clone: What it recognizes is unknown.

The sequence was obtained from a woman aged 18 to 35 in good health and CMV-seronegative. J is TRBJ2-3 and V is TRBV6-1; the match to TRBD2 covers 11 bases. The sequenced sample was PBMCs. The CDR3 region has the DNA TGTGCCAGCAGTGAAGTGGGACTAGCGGAGATCACAGATACGCAGTATTTT. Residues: CASSEVGLAEITDTQYF.